A selection of T cell receptor beta chains follows, all from one sample in a study of shared clonotypes between healthy human individuals. Profiling relied on immunoSEQ multiplex PCR, and the TCRdb table lists in-frame clones only, not all of them. The sample has a few million clones, more than 80% seen once. The sample taken for sequencing was naive CD4+ T cells sorted from blood. The source is a man aged 18 to 35 in good health. The CDR3 runs from the conserved cysteine through the conserved F or W. D genes are given only for firm matches.

d_gene,v_gene,CDR3aa
-,TRBV11-3,CASSLGEETQYF
TRBD1,TRBV11-3,CASSLGPDRRGYTF
-,TRBV21-1,CASRKPGTTGGSSRRWGPYEQYF
-,TRBV13,CASSLAESHSSYEQYF
-,TRBV19,CASSTLDRTYGYTF
TRBD1,TRBV5-1,CASSTDRGHGELFF
TRBD1,TRBV5-8,CASRRTGVNAYEQYF
-,TRBV10-3,CAITGTLGYGYTF
TRBD1,TRBV7-7,CASSLGGQGSTGELFF
-,TRBV30,CAWTGTIPPLHF
TRBD1,TRBV19,CASSIPGTGNSNQPQHF
-,TRBV10-3,CAISKRLTGINEKLFF
TRBD2,TRBV4-2,CASSQAQGTSAYEQYF